The present TCR beta chain was sequenced within a study of early T cells in non-severe SARS-CoV-2 infection. The wider study: Investigators sequenced bulk RNA drawn from unsorted whole blood, and chains remained unpaired.

Regarding the study as a whole: In VDJdb matching, anti-spike CD8 responses were favored while private and CD4 specificities went missing.

Individually, cDNA molecules had unique molecular identifiers attached to them. MiXCR was run by TCRdb on the 5' RACE reads, yielding one entry per CDR3 protein. In the table there are about 85,000 distinct CDR3 sequences, 14% of which are singletons. Germline CDR1 and CDR2: MNHNY and SVGAGI (reference sequence). This CDR3 contains 14 residues. Trimming cost V 8 bases and J 6 bases; bases outside gene matches: 7. This clonotype was picked up many times. Its cognate antigen is unknown. This clonotype originated in an adult who was a healthcare worker with PCR-confirmed SARS-CoV-2 infection or an uninfected control (not recorded which). Sequencing used whole blood. This rearrangement joins TRBV6-6 to TRBJ2-3; 11 bases map to TRBD2. Here the CDR3 DNA reads TGTGCCAGCGGACTAGCGGGCTCCCGGGATACGCAGTATTTT. This translates into CASGLAGSRDTQYF.